These 18 T cell receptor beta chains originate from one sample sequenced in a study of memory CD4+ T cells and cytomegalovirus serostatus (dated by TCRdb to the late 2010s). Single viable CD3+CD4+CD8-CD45RO+ cells were sorted as memory CD4+ T cells on a FACSAria II. Receptor libraries were prepared by the immunoSEQ multiplex PCR assay. TCRdb holds this immuneACCESS table with in-frame rearrangements only. Some clones are missing; in checked studies, unresolved V genes explain under half, and the rest has no known cause. This sample gives under 55,000 clones in total; over 60% of them show up just once. Of the sample, about 1.4% falls within the top ten clones. Sequencing used memory CD4+ T cells from blood. The receptors were gathered from an adult in good health and CMV-seropositive.

The gene calls are TRBV5-6 and TRBJ2-7; weak D call: TRBD2 (6 bases). V was cut by 0 bases and J by 5 bases, with 15 bases left in between. Germline CDR1 SGHDT, CDR2 YYEEEE. This CDR3 comprises 15 residues. CDR3 residues: CASSLAAGGEHEQYF. CDR3 nucleotides: TGTGCCAGCAGCTTGGCCGCTGGAGGGGAGCACGAGCAGTACTTC.

This rearrangement joins TRBV5-1 to TRBJ1-4; 8 positions match TRBD1. V dropped 3 bases and J dropped 8; count of bases not matched to a gene: 9. Germline CDR1 reads SGHRS; CDR2 reads YFSETQ. The CDR3 is 15 amino acids. The CDR3 DNA sequence: TGCGCCAGCAGCTACAGGGGGGCCGAAGCCGAAAAACTGTTTTTT. This encodes CASSYRGAEAEKLFF.

Only a few counts were recorded for this clone. This chain connects TRBV2 to TRBJ2-7; D uncertain. The CDR3 is made up of 12 amino acids. Germline CDR1 is SNHLY and CDR2 is FYNNEI. Trimming removed 4 bases at V and 2 bases at J, with 6 bases between. CDR3 region: CASSASPYEQYF. The CDR3 bases are TGTGCCAGCAGTGCTTCCCCCTACGAGCAGTACTTC. Filled out from reference TRBV2 and TRBJ2-7, the complete variable domain reads EPEVTQTPSHQVTQMGQEVILRCVPISNHLYFYWYRQILGQKVEFLVSFYNNEISEKSEIFDDQFSVERPDGSNFTLKIRSTKLEDSAMYFCASSASPYEQYFGPGTRLTVT.

This clone was recorded once. The CDR3 is CASAGVYGYTF. In DNA form, the CDR3 reads TGTGCCAGCGCAGGGGTTTATGGCTACACCTTC. The rearrangement links TRBV27 to TRBJ1-2, with D tentatively TRBD1 (6 bases). CDR3 length equals 11 residues. Looked up from germline, CDR1 is MNHEY and CDR2 is SMNVEV (reference sequence). The V end lost 8 bases, the J end lost 5 bases, and 9 bases lay between the germline ends.

The count of this clone is one. The chain's CDR3 is CASRGTGGQPQHF. For the CDR3, the DNA is TGTGCCAGCAGGGGGACAGGGGGACAGCCCCAGCATTTT. The chain has TRBV2 and TRBJ1-5, with 11 bases identical to TRBD1. Germline V gene data show CDR1 as SNHLY and CDR2 as FYNNEI. J gave up 7 bases and V 6 bases, and 2 bases lay outside the gene matches. There are 13 residues in the CDR3.

In this sample, this clone turned up a few times. The chain recombines TRBV6-5 with TRBJ1-2; TRBD1 aligns across 7 bases. The CDR3 covers 14 residues. CDR1 is MNHEY and CDR2 is SVGAGI in the germline V gene. V shed 5 bases and J 3 bases; nucleotides not matched to a gene: 6. CDR3 nucleotides: TGTGCCAGCAGTCGGGACAGCACCCACTATGGCTACACCTTC. The encoded protein is CASSRDSTHYGYTF.

The rearrangement uses TRBV7-2 and TRBJ2-3; D gene unclear. Germline-derived CDR1 and CDR2 are SGHTA and FQGNSA. Trimming took 3 bases from V and 0 from J, leaving 7 bases between them. The CDR3 covers 14 residues. CDR3 nucleotides: TGTGCCAGCAGCTTTACGCCTAGCACAGATACGCAGTATTTT. This codes for CASSFTPSTDTQYF.

The gene calls are TRBV14 and TRBJ1-1, with D tentatively TRBD1 (6 bases). Looked up from germline, CDR1 is SGHDN and CDR2 is FVKESK. This CDR3 is built from 15 residues. V lost 0 bases, J lost 1 base, and 9 bases lay in between. CDR3 sequence reads: CASSQDNRANTEAFF. The CDR3 DNA reads as TGTGCCAGCAGCCAAGATAACAGGGCGAACACTGAAGCTTTCTTT.

This clone was recorded a few times. V gene TRBV10-3 combines with J gene TRBJ2-2; TRBD2 aligns across 8 bases. Trimming cost V 0 bases and J 7 bases; bases outside gene matches: 7. There are 16 residues in the CDR3. Per germline, CDR1 ENHRY and CDR2 SYGVKD. Written as DNA, the CDR3 is TGTGCCATCAGTGAGTCCGGGAGGGCCGAAGTCGGGGAGCTGTTTTTT. Amino acids: CAISESGRAEVGELFF.

The genes are TRBV21-1 and TRBJ2-7. TRBV21-1 counts as a pseudogene. This CDR3 spans 11 amino acids. CDR3 sequence: CASSKGGRGPF. The CDR3 nucleotides are TGTGCCAGCAGCAAAGGGGGGCGGGGACCCTTC.

The chain employs TRBV6-6 and TRBJ2-5; 8 positions agree with TRBD1. Per the germline V gene, CDR1 is MNHNY and CDR2 is SVGAGI (reference sequence). This CDR3 contains 13 residues. V shed 0 bases and J 13 bases; nucleotides not matched to a gene: 7. The DNA of the CDR3 is TGTGCCAGCAGTTACTCCTTGGACAGGGAGGTGTACTTC. Amino acids: CASSYSLDREVYF.

V is TRBV2 and J is TRBJ2-4; no clear D gene. This CDR3 spans 17 amino acids. The germline V and J ends were trimmed by 4 bases and 0 bases, with 16 bases remaining between them. The germline V gene has CDR1 SNHLY and CDR2 FYNNEI. Written as DNA, the CDR3 is TGTGCCAGCAGTGGTCCAGTTTCTCACTCAGCCAAAAACATTCAGTACTTC. Amino acids: CASSGPVSHSAKNIQYF. The full variable domain, its missing parts supplied by reference TRBV2 and TRBJ2-4, is EPEVTQTPSHQVTQMGQEVILRCVPISNHLYFYWYRQILGQKVEFLVSFYNNEISEKSEIFDDQFSVERPDGSNFTLKIRSTKLEDSAMYFCASSGPVSHSAKNIQYFGAGTRLSVL.

The chain joins TRBV4-2 to TRBJ1-3, with D uncertain. The CDR3 is 14 amino acids. The V end was cut by 4 bases, the J end by 8 bases, with 15 bases between. Germline V gives CDR1 LGHNA, CDR2 YNFKEQ. This chain's CDR3 is CASSLTSREDTIYF. The CDR3 DNA is TGTGCCAGCAGCCTTACCTCCCGTGAGGACACCATATATTTT.

The chain combines TRBV9 with TRBJ2-7; 7 bases agree with TRBD1. The germline CDR1 and CDR2 sequences are SGDLS and YYNGEE. The CDR3 sequence is 14 residues long. J was trimmed by 1 base and V by 2 bases; bases with no gene match: 3. CDR3 protein: CASSVQGESYEQYF. CDR3 DNA: TGTGCCAGCAGCGTGCAGGGGGAGTCCTACGAGCAGTACTTC.

The CDR3 DNA reads TGTGCCAGCAGTGAGAGAGAGGGGGGTTTCAATGAGCAGTTCTTC. Its protein product is CASSEREGGFNEQFF. The rearrangement uses TRBV2 and TRBJ2-1, with D perhaps given as TRBD1 or TRBD2 (6 bases each). Between the trimmed V and J ends, which lost 3 bases and 6 bases, there was a span of 15 bases. This CDR3 is 15 amino acids long. CDR1 and CDR2 (germline): SNHLY, FYNNEI.

This clone is a singleton in its sample. The V call is TRBV5-4, the J call TRBJ1-1; no firm D call. This CDR3 spans 13 amino acids. V dropped 3 bases and J dropped 5 bases, with 11 bases sitting between them. From germline, CDR1 is SGHNT and CDR2 YYREEE (reference sequence). Here the CDR3 DNA reads TGTGCCAGCAGCTCCATCGACGGGACTGAAGCTTTCTTT. This encodes CASSSIDGTEAFF.

This chain connects TRBV4-1 to TRBJ1-2, with 7 bases aligning to TRBD1. Germline trimming cut 3 bases from V and 5 bases from J; bases unmatched to any gene: 15. Germline CDR1 reads MGHRA; CDR2 reads YSYEKL. This CDR3 contains 17 residues. The CDR3: CASSHSLRGGRRYGYTF. For the CDR3, the DNA is TGCGCCAGCAGCCACTCTCTCAGGGGGGGTCGACGTTATGGCTACACCTTC.

V usage is TRBV2 and J usage is TRBJ1-1; no firm D call. The germline gives CDR1 SNHLY, CDR2 FYNNEI. Trimming took 7 bases from V and 5 from J, leaving 17 bases between them. This CDR3 is 14 amino acids long. In DNA, the CDR3 is TGTGCCAGCACCAGAACCTGGGAAGGGACTGAAGCTTTCTTT. Its translation is CASTRTWEGTEAFF.